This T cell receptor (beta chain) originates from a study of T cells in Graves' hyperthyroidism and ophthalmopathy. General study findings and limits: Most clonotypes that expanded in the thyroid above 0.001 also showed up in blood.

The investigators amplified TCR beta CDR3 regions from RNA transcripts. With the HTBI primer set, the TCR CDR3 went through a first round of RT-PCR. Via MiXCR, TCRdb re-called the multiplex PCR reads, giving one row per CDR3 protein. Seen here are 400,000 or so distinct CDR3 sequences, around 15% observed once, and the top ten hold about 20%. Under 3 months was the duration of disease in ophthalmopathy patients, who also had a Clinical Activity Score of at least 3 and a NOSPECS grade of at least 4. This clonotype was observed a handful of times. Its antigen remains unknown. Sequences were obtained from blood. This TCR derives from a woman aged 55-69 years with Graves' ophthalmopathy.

The CDR3, as DNA: TGTGCCAGTAGCGTCGTTTCTCAAGAGACCCAGTACTTC. This encodes CASSVVSQETQYF. This chain joins TRBV19 and TRBJ2-5, with D unclear. CDR3 length: 13 amino acids. CDR1 and CDR2 from the germline V gene are LNHDA and SQIVND (reference sequence). V lost 6 bases, J lost 2 bases, and 10 bases lay in between.